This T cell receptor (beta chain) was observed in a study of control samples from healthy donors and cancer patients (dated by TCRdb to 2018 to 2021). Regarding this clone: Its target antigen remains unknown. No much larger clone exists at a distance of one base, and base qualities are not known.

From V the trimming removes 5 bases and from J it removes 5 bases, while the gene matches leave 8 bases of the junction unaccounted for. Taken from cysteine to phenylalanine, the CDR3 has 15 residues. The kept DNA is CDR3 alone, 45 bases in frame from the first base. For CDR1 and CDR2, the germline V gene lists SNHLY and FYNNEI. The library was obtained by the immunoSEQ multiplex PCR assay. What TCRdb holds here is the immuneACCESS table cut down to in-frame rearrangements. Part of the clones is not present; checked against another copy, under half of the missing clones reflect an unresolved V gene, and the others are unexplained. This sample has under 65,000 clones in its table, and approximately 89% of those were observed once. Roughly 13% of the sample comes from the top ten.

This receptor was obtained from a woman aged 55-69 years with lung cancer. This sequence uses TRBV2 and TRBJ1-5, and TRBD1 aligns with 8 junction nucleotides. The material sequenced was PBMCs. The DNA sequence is TGTGCCAGCAGTCTAGAACAGGGGGGGTATCAGCCCCAGCATTTT. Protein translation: CASSLEQGGYQPQHF.